These 10 T cell receptor beta chains share one sample of origin, sequenced in a study of blood T cells in healthy people across ages (dated by TCRdb to 2013 to 2016). Receptor libraries were prepared by 5' RACE. These reads were obtained on an Illumina HiSeq 2500. A second PCR of about 7 to 12 cycles was run with a J-beta primer mix and a sample-barcoded 5' primer. In TCRdb, the public reads were trimmed at Q25 with fastp and aligned with MiXCR, with productive beta chains retained. Merged by CDR3 protein, the rows form single entries marked with the most common genes and DNA. Counted in this sample were approximately 830,000 distinct CDR3 sequences; roughly 60% of them appeared once. Of the sample, 25% to 30% is held by the ten largest clones. The sequenced sample consisted of blood. The source is a man aged 25 to 40 in good health.

The V gene is TRBV12-3 or TRBV12-4, the J gene TRBJ2-1, with D perhaps matching TRBD1 (6 bases). Trimming removed 3 bases from V and 15 bases from J, with 18 bases in between. The CDR3 covers 13 residues. The CDR3 loop is CASSLHLGGRGFF. As DNA, the CDR3 is TGTGCCAGCAGTTTGCACCTAGGGGGTAGGGGGTTCTTC.

The chain is built from TRBV27 and TRBJ1-6; D gene unclear. Germline V gives CDR1 MNHEY, CDR2 SMNVEV (reference sequence). V lost 3 bases, J lost 9 bases, and 6 bases lay in between. CDR3 length: 12 amino acids. The CDR3 spells CASSFLSSPLHF. For the CDR3, the DNA is TGTGCCAGCAGTTTTTTAAGTTCACCCCTCCACTTT.

A few counts support this clonotype. This sequence joins TRBV11-1 and TRBJ2-7; 11 bases align to TRBD1. Germline CDR1 is SGHAT and CDR2 is FQDESV (reference sequence). The ends lost 1 base at V and 0 bases at J; junction bases unmatched: 5. The CDR3 totals 17 residues. As DNA, the CDR3 is TGTGCCAGCAGCTTAGTCGCCGGGACAGGGGGCTCCTACGAGCAGTACTTC. It translates to CASSLVAGTGGSYEQYF.

This clonotype was detected only a few times. CDR3 nucleotide sequence: TGTGCCAGCAGACTGGGTGGGGGTAACATTCAGTACTTC. Translating gives CASRLGGGNIQYF. The chain is built from TRBV6-2 or TRBV6-3 and TRBJ2-4, with D perhaps assigned TRBD1 or TRBD2 (5 bases each). Germline V gene data show CDR1 as MNHEY and CDR2 as SVGEGT. V was shortened by 6 bases and J by 7 bases, with 13 bases between the two germline ends. The CDR3 is 13 amino acids.

This chain joins TRBV4-2 and TRBJ2-7; no reliable D call. Germline CDR1 LGHNA, CDR2 YNFKEQ. The V and J ends lost 0 bases and 5 bases respectively, with 8 bases between them. The CDR3 contains 13 residues. This CDR3 reads CASSQDSRDEQYF. In nucleotides, the CDR3 is TGTGCCAGCAGCCAAGATTCTAGAGACGAGCAGTACTTC.

This clonotype was found a few times. The chain is built from TRBV4-3 and TRBJ1-6; tentatively, D is TRBD1 (5 bases). Deletions cut 3 bases from V and 9 bases from J, with 15 bases between. CDR3 length equals 15 residues. CDR1 LGHNA and CDR2 YSLEER come from the germline V gene. The DNA of the CDR3 is TGCGCCAGCAGCCAGGACACGAAATGGAGTTCACCCCTCCACTTT. Its protein product is CASSQDTKWSSPLHF.

The V call is TRBV29-1, the J call TRBJ2-7, with TRBD1 as a possible D gene (5 bases). In germline, CDR1 is SQVTM, CDR2 ANQGSEA. Trimming took 1 base from V and 4 from J, leaving 23 bases between them. This CDR3 is built from 17 residues. This CDR3 reads CSVEGLDDSLHTYEQYF. CDR3 DNA sequence: TGCAGCGTTGAAGGTCTAGACGACAGCCTACACACTTACGAGCAGTACTTC.

As DNA, the CDR3 is TGTGCCAGCAGCCCAGGAGTGAGGGGGGACGAGCAGTACTTC. Protein: CASSPGVRGDEQYF. The V call is TRBV3-1, the J call TRBJ2-7; perhaps D is TRBD1 or TRBD2 (6 bases each). Germline values: CDR1 LGHDT, CDR2 YNNKEL (reference sequence). The length of the CDR3 is 14 residues. V lost 4 bases and J 5 bases, leaving 15 bases between the germline ends.

The rearrangement uses TRBV29-1 and TRBJ1-2, with D possibly matching TRBD1 (5 bases). The V and J ends lost 0 bases and 9 bases respectively, with 11 bases between them. The CDR3 is 12 amino acids. From germline, CDR1 is SQVTM and CDR2 ANQGSEA. The DNA for the CDR3 is TGCAGCGTTGAAGATCTCGGGACGAGCTACACCTTC. Translated, it gives CSVEDLGTSYTF. The full variable domain, its missing parts supplied by reference TRBV29-1 and TRBJ1-2, is SAVISQKPSRDICQRGTSLTIQCQVDSQVTMMFWYRQQPGQSLTLIATANQGSEATYESGFVIDKFPISRPNLTFSTLTVSNMSPEDSSIYLCSVEDLGTSYTFGSGTRLTVV.

The rearrangement joins TRBV6-2 or TRBV6-3 to TRBJ2-1; 14 bases line up with TRBD2. Germline CDR1 MNHEY, CDR2 SVGEGT. The CDR3 is 17 residues long. V lost 6 bases, J lost 8 bases, and 12 bases stayed unmatched. The DNA for the CDR3 is TGTGCCAGCAGCAAGGGACTAGCGGGGGTGTGGGACGATGAGCAGTTCTTC. Translating it yields CASSKGLAGVWDDEQFF.